The table lists the clone carrying this T cell receptor beta chain with a few counts. This sample is part of a study of blood T cells in healthy people across ages. It was with a sample-barcoded 5' primer and a J-beta primer mix that a second PCR of about 7 to 12 cycles was run. Every cDNA molecule carried a tag from a template-switch adaptor bearing 12 random nucleotides. Each CDR3 protein is one row after TCRdb ran MiXCR on the 5' RACE reads. The sample yields more than 1,400,000 distinct CDR3 sequences, around 39% seen once. The sample comprised blood. The origin of this receptor is a woman aged 18-29 years in good health.

CDR3 protein: CASSQRDRGTDTQYF. CDR3 DNA: TGCGCCAGCAGCCAGCGGGACAGGGGCACAGATACGCAGTATTTT. The gene calls are TRBV4-1 and TRBJ2-3, with TRBD1 matching 9 bases. Germline V lookup: CDR1 MGHRA, CDR2 YSYEKL. This CDR3 is built from 15 residues. V lost 3 bases to trimming and J lost 1 base; unmatched junction nucleotides: 2.